This T cell receptor beta chain was observed in a study of blood T cell repertoires in COVID-19. Assay used: immunoSEQ multiplex PCR; TCRdb lists only in-frame clones, some missing. The table has some 140,000 clones, 75% to 90% seen once. Sequenced: peripheral blood. The TCR comes from a human donor in a cohort sampled during active COVID-19.

Written as DNA, the CDR3 is TGTGCCAGCAGGGCGGGGGGCAACACCGGGGAGCTGTTTTTT. Protein sequence: CASRAGGNTGELFF. The rearrangement links TRBV9 to TRBJ2-2; 8 nucleotides line up with TRBD2. The CDR3 has 14 residues. V lost 5 bases and J lost 2; bases outside the gene matches: 2. Germline CDR1 reads SGDLS; CDR2 reads YYNGEE.